The clone carrying this T cell receptor beta chain was counted many times. Its antigen is unidentified. Trimming removed 0 bases from V and 3 bases from J; junction bases left unmatched: 9. The CDR3 runs 16 residues. Germline CDR1 and CDR2: SGHKS and YYEKEE (reference sequence). These data come from a study of CD8 T cells in ankylosing spondylitis. Study conclusions and caveats: Previously reported in reactive arthritis synovial fluid and blood were some of the motif variants. A motif in TCR beta, a set of roughly eight highly homologous variants, appeared characteristic of ankylosing spondylitis blood. Enrichment of disease-linked clones was reportedly significant in matched ankylosing spondylitis synovial fluid.

Generation of TCR beta libraries employed quantitative 5'-RACE incorporating molecular barcodes. One entry per CDR3 protein, called by TCRdb with MiXCR from the 5' RACE reads. The sample carries roughly 250,000 distinct CDR3 sequences, 8% to 9.5% recorded once. This chain uses TRBV5-5 with TRBJ2-7; TRBD1 matches at 7 bases. This TCR came from a male donor with ankylosing spondylitis or in good health (not recorded which). Sequencing was done on a sample of blood, either unsorted or a sorted T cell fraction (not recorded which). The CDR3 loop reads CASSLGRLRDSYEQYF. CDR3 DNA: TGTGCCAGCAGCTTGGGGCGGCTAAGGGACAGCTACGAGCAGTACTTC.